The subject of this entry is one T cell receptor (beta chain). The data were obtained in a study of control samples from healthy donors and cancer patients. The method was immunoSEQ multiplex PCR; TCRdb's version includes in-frame clones alone and lacks a portion of them. The table records approximately 220,000 clones, about 94% of them present only once. What was sequenced was blood. The clonotype comes from a man aged 45-60 years in good health.

CDR3: CASSPIRLAGVADTQYF. DNA for the CDR3: TGTGCCAGTAGTCCAATTAGACTAGCGGGGGTAGCAGATACGCAGTATTTT. The chain joins TRBV19 to TRBJ2-3; TRBD2 agrees at 12 bases. V lost 5 bases, J lost 4 bases, and 10 bases stayed unmatched. The CDR3 sequence is 17 residues long. Germline V gene sequence: CDR1 LNHDA, CDR2 SQIVND (reference sequence).